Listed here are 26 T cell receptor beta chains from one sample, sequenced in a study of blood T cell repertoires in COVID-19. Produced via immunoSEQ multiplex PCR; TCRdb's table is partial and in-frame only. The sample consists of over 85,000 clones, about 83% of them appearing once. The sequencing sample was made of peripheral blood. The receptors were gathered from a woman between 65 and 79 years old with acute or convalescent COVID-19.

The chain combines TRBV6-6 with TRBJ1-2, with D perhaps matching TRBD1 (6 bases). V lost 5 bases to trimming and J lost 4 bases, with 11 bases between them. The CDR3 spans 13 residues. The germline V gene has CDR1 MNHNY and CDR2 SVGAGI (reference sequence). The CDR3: CASSRDTFYGYTF. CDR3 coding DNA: TGTGCCAGCAGTAGGGACACCTTCTATGGCTACACCTTC.

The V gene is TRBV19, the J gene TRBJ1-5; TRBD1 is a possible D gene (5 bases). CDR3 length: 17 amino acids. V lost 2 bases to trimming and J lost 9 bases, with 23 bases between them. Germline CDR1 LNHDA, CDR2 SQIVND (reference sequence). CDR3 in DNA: TGTGCCAGTAGTATACGATTAGACAGCGGGATAAGGGGGCCCCAGCATTTT. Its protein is CASSIRLDSGIRGPQHF.

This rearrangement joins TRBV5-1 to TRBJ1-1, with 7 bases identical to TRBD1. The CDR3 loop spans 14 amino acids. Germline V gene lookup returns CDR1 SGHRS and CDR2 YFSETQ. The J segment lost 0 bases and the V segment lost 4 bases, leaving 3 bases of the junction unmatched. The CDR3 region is CASSTTGLNTEAFF. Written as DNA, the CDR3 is TGCGCCAGCAGCACGACAGGGTTGAACACTGAAGCTTTCTTT.

Here the CDR3 DNA reads TGTGCCAGCAGCTTAGTCACGGGAAATGCTGAAGCTTTCTTT. Protein product: CASSLVTGNAEAFF. The chain uses TRBV11-3 and TRBJ1-1; D is unclear. V lost 1 base to trimming and J lost 6 bases, with 12 bases between them. CDR3 size: 14 residues. The germline gives CDR1 SGHNT, CDR2 YENEEA.

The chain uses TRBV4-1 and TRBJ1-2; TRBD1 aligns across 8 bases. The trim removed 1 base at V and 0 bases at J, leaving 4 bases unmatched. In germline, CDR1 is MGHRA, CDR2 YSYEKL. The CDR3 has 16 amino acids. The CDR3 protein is CASSQVTGVSNYGYTF. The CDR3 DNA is TGCGCCAGCAGCCAAGTGACAGGGGTTTCTAACTATGGCTACACCTTC.

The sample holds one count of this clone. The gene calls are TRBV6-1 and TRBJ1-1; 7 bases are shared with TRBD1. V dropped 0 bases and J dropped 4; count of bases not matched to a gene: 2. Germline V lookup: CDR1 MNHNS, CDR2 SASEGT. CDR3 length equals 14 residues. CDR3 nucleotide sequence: TGTGCCAGCAGTGAAGCGCCAGGGGGCACTGAAGCTTTCTTT. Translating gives CASSEAPGGTEAFF.

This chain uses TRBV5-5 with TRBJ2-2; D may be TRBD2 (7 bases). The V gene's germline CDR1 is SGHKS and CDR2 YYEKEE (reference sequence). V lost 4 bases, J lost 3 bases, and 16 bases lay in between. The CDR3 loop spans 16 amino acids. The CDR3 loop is CASSTGEGDDTGELFF. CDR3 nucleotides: TGTGCCAGCAGCACCGGGGAGGGGGATGACACCGGGGAGCTGTTTTTT.

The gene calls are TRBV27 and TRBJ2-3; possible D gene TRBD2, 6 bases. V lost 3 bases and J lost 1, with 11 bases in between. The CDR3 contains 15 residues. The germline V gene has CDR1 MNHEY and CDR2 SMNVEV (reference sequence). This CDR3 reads CASSLEGIRTDTQYF. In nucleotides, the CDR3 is TGTGCCAGCAGTTTGGAGGGGATACGCACAGATACGCAGTATTTT.

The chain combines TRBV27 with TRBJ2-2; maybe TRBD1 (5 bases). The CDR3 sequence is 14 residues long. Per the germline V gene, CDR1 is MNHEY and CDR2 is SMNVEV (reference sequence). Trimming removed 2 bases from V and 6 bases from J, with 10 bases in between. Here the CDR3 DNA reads TGTGCCAGCAGTTTAAGACAGAATGCCGGGGAGCTGTTTTTT. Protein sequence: CASSLRQNAGELFF.

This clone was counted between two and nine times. CDR3 DNA: TGTGCCAGCAGCCCCTCCGGTGGGGCTCTTGAGCAGTATTTT. It encodes CASSPSGGALEQYF. The chain carries TRBV7-3 and TRBJ2-3, with D possibly TRBD1 on 5 matching bases. Trimming took off 5 bases at V and 11 bases at J, with 20 bases between the two ends. The V gene's germline CDR1 is SGHTA and CDR2 FQGTGA. This CDR3 region has 14 residues.

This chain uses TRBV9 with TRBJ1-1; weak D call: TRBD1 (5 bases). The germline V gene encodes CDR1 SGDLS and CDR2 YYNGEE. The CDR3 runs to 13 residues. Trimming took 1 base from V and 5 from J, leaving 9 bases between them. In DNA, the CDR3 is TGTGCCAGCAGCGTAACCGGGGGAACTGAAGCTTTCTTT. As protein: CASSVTGGTEAFF.

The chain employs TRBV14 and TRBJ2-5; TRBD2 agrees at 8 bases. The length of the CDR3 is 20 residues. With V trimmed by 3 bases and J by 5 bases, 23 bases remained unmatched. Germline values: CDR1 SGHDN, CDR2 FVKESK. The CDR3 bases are TGTGCCAGCAGCCACCACGTCAGAAAACAGCGGGGGCACCTCCGTGAGACCCAGTACTTC. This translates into CASSHHVRKQRGHLRETQYF.

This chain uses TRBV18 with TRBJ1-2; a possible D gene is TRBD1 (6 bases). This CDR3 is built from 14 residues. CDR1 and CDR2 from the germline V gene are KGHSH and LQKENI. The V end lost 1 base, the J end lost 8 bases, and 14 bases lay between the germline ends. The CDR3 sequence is CASSPLNRVEGYTF. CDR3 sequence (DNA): TGTGCCAGCTCACCACTGAACAGGGTAGAAGGCTACACCTTC.

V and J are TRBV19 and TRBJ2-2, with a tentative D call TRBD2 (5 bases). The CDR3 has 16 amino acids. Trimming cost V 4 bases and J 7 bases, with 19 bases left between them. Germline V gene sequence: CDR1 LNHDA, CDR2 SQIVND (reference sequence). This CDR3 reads CASSRGSLFGIGELFF. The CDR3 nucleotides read TGTGCCAGTAGTAGAGGGTCGCTCTTCGGTATCGGGGAGCTGTTTTTT.

CDR3 nucleotides: TGCGCCAGCAGTGATGGCCCCTACAATGAGCAGTTCTTC. Residues: CASSDGPYNEQFF. V and J are TRBV10-2 and TRBJ2-1; D gene unclear. The CDR3 contains 13 residues. Germline CDR1 is WSHSY and CDR2 is SAAADI. The ends were cut back, 3 bases at V and 2 bases at J, with 5 bases in the middle.

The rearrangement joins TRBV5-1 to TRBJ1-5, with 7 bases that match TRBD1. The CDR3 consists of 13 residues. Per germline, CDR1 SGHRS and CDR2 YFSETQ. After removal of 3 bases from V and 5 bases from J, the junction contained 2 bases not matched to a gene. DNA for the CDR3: TGCGCCAGCAGCTCTACAGGGGATCAGCCCCAGCATTTT. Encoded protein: CASSSTGDQPQHF.

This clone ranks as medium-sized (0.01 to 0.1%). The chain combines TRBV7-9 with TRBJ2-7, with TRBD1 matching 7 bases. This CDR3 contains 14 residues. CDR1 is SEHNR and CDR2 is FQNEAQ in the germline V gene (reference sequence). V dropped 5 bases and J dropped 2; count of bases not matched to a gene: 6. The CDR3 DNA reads TGTGCCAGCAGCACGTCGGACAGGCCCTACGAGCAGTACTTC. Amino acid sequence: CASSTSDRPYEQYF.

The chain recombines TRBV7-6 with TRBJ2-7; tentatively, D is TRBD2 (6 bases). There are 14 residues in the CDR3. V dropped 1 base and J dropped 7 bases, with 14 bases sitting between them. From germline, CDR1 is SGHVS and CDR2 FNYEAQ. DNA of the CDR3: TGTGCCAGCAGCTTAGGTCCCGGGACTCAAGAGCAGTACTTC. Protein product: CASSLGPGTQEQYF. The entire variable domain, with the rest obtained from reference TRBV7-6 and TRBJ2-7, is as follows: GAGVSQSPRYKVTKRGQDVALRCDPISGHVSLYWYRQALGQGPEFLTYFNYEAQQDKSGLPNDRFSAERPEGSISTLTIQRTEQRDSAMYRCASSLGPGTQEQYFGPGTRLTVT.

As DNA, the CDR3 is TGTGCCAGCAGTGAAGCGTGGGACAGCCTCTACGAGCAGTACTTC. It encodes CASSEAWDSLYEQYF. The rearrangement uses TRBV6-1 and TRBJ2-7; TRBD1 matches at 7 bases. CDR3 length equals 15 residues. The junction had 5 bases not matched to a gene; V was cut back by 0 bases and J by 3 bases. Germline assignment: CDR1 MNHNS and CDR2 SASEGT.

Here the CDR3 reads CASSDGLAGVSYEQYF. CDR3 nucleotides: TGTGCCAGCAGCGACGGACTAGCGGGGGTATCCTACGAGCAGTACTTC. The V and J genes are TRBV5-6 and TRBJ2-7, with TRBD2 identical over 13 bases. J gave up 1 base and V 4 bases, and 5 bases lay outside the gene matches. This CDR3 spans 16 amino acids. Per germline, CDR1 SGHDT and CDR2 YYEEEE.

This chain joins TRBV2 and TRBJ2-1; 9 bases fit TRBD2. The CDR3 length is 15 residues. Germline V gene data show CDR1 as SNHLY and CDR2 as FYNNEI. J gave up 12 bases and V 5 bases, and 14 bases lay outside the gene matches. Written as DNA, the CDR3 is TGTGCCAGCAGTCCCATTGAGGGGTCAGCGGGGGGGCAGTTCTTC. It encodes CASSPIEGSAGGQFF. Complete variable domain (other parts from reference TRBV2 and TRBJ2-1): EPEVTQTPSHQVTQMGQEVILRCVPISNHLYFYWYRQILGQKVEFLVSFYNNEISEKSEIFDDQFSVERPDGSNFTLKIRSTKLEDSAMYFCASSPIEGSAGGQFFGPGTRLTVL.

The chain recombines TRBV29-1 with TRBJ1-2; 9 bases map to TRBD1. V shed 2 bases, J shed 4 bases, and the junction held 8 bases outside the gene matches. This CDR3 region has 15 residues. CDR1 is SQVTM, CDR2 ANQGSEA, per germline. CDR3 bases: TGCAGCGTTGAACCCACCGGACAGGGGAGCTATGGCTACACCTTC. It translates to CSVEPTGQGSYGYTF.

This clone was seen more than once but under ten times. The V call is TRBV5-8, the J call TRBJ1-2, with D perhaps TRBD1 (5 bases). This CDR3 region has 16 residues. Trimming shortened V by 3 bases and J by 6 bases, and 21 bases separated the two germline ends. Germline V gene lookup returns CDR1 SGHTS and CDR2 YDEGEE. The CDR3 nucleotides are TGTGCCAGCAGCTCCTTCGCCCTAACAGGCATGGATGGCTACACCTTC. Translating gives CASSSFALTGMDGYTF.

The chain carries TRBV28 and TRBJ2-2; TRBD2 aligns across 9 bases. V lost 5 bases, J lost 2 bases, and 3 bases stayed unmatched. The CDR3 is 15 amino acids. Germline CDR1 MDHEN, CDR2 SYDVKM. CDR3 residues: CASSPGLANTGELFF. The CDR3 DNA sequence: TGTGCCAGCAGTCCGGGACTAGCTAACACCGGGGAGCTGTTTTTT.

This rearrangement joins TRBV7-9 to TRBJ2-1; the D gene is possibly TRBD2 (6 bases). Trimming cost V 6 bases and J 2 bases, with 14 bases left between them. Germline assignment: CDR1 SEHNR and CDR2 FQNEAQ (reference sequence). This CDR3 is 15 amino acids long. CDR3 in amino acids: CASSLAIGPYNEQFF. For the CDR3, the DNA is TGTGCCAGCAGTCTAGCGATTGGCCCCTACAATGAGCAGTTCTTC.

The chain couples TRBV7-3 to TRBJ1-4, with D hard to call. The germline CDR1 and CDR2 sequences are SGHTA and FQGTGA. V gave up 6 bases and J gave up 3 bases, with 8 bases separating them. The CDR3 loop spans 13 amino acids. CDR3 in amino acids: CASSNGANEKLFF. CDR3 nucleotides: TGTGCCAGCAGTAATGGAGCTAATGAAAAACTGTTTTTT.